This T cell receptor beta chain was observed in a study of cytomegalovirus exposure and HLA in healthy donors. General study points: Reports described diagnosis of cytomegalovirus status by the classifier as highly specific and sensitive. In all likelihood, a cluster of highly shared sequence variants was a sequencing artifact.

The PCR was carried out with 60 Vbeta primers and 13 Jbeta primers. Profiling relied on immunoSEQ multiplex PCR, and the TCRdb table lists in-frame clones only, not all of them. Of approximately 110,000 clones in the sample, about 80% were seen once. A word on this clone: Its specificity is unknown.

Trimming stripped 6 bases from V and 6 bases from J, with 19 bases between. CDR3 length equals 15 residues. Germline CDR1 SGHTA, CDR2 FQGTGA. J is TRBJ2-3 and V is TRBV7-3; possibly TRBD2 for D (8 bases). The receptor's source is a man in his forties or fifties in good health and CMV-seronegative. What was sequenced was PBMCs. This chain's CDR3 is CASSSRGPSGDTQYF. The DNA of the CDR3 is TGTGCCAGCAGTAGTAGGGGGCCTAGCGGGGATACGCAGTATTTT.